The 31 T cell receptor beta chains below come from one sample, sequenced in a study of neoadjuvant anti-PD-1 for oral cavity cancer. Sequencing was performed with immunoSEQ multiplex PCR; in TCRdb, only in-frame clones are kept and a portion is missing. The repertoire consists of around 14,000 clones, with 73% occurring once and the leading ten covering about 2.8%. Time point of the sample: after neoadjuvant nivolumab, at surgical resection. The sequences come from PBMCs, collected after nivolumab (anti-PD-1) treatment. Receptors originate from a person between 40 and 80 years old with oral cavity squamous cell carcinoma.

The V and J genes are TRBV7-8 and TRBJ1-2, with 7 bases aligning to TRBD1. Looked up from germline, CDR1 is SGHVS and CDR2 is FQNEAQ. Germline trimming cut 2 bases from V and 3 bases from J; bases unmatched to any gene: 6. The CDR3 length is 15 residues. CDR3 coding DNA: TGTGCCAGCAGCTTATTCAGAGACAGGGACTATGGCTACACCTTC. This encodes CASSLFRDRDYGYTF.

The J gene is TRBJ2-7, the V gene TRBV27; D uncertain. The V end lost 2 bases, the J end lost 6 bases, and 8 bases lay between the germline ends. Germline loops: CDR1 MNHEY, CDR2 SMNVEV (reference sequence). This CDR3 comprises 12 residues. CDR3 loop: CASSLTGGEQYF. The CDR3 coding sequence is TGTGCCAGCAGTTTAACCGGCGGCGAGCAGTACTTC.

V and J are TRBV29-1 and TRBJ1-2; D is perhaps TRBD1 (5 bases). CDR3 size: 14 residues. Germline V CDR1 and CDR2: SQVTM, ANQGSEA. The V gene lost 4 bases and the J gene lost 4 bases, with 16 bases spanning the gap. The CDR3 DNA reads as TGCAGCGTTGGAGTCGGGGGACCAGGCTATGGCTACACCTTC. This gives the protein CSVGVGGPGYGYTF. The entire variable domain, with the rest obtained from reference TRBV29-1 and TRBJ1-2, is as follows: SAVISQKPSRDICQRGTSLTIQCQVDSQVTMMFWYRQQPGQSLTLIATANQGSEATYESGFVIDKFPISRPNLTFSTLTVSNMSPEDSSIYLCSVGVGGPGYGYTFGSGTRLTVV.

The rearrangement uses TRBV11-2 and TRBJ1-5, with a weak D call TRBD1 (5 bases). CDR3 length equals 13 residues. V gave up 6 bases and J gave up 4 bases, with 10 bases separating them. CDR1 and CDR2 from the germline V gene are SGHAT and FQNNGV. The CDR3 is CASSPDRNQPQHF. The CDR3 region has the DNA TGTGCCAGCAGTCCCGACAGAAATCAGCCCCAGCATTTT.

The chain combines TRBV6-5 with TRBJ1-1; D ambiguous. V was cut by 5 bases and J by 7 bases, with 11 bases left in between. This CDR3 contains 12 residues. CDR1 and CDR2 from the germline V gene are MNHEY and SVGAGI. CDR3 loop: CASSHDGYEAFF. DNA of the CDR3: TGTGCCAGCAGTCATGACGGTTATGAAGCTTTCTTT.

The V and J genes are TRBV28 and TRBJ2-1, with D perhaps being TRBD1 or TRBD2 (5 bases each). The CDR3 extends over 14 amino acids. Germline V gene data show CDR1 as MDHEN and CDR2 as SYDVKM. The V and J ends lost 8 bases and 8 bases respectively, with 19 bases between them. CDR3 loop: CASARDPTGHEQFF. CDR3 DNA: TGTGCCAGCGCCCGGGACCCTACCGGGCATGAGCAGTTCTTC.

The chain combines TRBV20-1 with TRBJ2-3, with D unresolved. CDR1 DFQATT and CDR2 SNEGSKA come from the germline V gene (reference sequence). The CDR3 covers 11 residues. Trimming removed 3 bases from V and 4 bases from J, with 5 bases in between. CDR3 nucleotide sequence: TGCAGTGCTAGTTGGCCAGATACGCAGTATTTT. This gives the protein CSASWPDTQYF.

In DNA, the CDR3 is TGCGCCAGCAGCCAAGATAGGACCCTCTCAGAGTATTTT. This encodes CASSQDRTLSEYF. J is TRBJ2-3 and V is TRBV4-1; no definite D call. CDR1 is MGHRA, CDR2 YSYEKL, per germline. The CDR3 extends over 13 amino acids. V was shortened by 0 bases and J by 13 bases, with 14 bases between the two germline ends.

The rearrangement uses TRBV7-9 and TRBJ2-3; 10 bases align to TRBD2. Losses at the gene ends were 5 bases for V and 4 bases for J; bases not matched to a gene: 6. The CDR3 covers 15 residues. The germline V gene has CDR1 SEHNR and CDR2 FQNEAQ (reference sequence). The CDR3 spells CASSELAGKADTQYF. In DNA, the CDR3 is TGTGCCAGCAGCGAACTAGCGGGAAAGGCAGATACGCAGTATTTT.

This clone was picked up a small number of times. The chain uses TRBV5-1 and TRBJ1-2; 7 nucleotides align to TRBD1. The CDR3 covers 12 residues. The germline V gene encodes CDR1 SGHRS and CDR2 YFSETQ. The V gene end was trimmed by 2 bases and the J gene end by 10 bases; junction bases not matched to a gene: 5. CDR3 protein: CASSFQGDDYTF. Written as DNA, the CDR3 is TGCGCCAGCAGCTTTCAGGGGGATGACTACACCTTC.

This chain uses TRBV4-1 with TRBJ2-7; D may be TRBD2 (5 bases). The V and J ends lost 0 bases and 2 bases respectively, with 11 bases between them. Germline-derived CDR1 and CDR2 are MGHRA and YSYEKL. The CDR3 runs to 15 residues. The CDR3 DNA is TGCGCCAGCAGCCAAGATCGTACGACTACCTACGAGCAGTACTTC. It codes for CASSQDRTTTYEQYF.

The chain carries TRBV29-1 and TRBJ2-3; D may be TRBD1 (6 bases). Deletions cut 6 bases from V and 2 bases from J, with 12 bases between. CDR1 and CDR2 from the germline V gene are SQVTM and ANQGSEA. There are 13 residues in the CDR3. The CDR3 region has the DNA TGCAGCGTGCTCAGGGGAAACACAGATACGCAGTATTTT. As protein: CSVLRGNTDTQYF.

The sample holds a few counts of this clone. The CDR3: CASSEGQGAAYTIYF. Written as DNA, the CDR3 is TGTGCCAGCAGTGAAGGACAGGGTGCGGCGTACACCATATATTTT. The chain has TRBV2 and TRBJ1-3; the match to TRBD1 covers 7 bases. The CDR3 extends over 15 amino acids. From germline, CDR1 is SNHLY and CDR2 FYNNEI. J lost 8 bases, V lost 1 base, and 8 bases had no gene match.

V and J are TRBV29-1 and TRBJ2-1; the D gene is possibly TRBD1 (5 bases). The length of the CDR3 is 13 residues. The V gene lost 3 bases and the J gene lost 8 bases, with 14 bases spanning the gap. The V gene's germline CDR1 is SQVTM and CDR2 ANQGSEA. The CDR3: CSVEGQVVYEQFF. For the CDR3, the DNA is TGCAGCGTTGAGGGGCAGGTGGTGTATGAGCAGTTCTTC.

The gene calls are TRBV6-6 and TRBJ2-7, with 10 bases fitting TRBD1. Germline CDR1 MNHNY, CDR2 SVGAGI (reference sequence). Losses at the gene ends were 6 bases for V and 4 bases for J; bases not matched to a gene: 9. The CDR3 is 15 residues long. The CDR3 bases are TGTGCCAGCAGGGCGACCGACAGGGGGCGGTACGAGCAGTACTTC. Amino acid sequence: CASRATDRGRYEQYF.

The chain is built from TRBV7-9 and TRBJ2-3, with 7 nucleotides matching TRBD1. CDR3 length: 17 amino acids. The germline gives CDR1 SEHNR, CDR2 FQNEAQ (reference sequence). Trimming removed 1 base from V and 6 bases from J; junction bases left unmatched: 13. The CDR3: CASSLDRGGGWPDTQYF. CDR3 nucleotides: TGTGCCAGCAGCTTAGATCGAGGGGGCGGGTGGCCGGATACGCAGTATTTT. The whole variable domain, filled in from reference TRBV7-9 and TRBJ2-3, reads DTGVSQNPRHKITKRGQNVTFRCDPISEHNRLYWYRQTLGQGPEFLTYFQNEAQLEKSRLLSDRFSAERPKGSFSTLEIQRTEQGDSAMYLCASSLDRGGGWPDTQYFGPGTRLTVL.

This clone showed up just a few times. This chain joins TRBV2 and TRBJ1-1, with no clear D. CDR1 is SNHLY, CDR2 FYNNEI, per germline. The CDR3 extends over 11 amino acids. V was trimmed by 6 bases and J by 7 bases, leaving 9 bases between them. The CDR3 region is CASSGPLEAFF. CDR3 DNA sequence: TGTGCCAGCAGCGGACCGCTTGAAGCTTTCTTT. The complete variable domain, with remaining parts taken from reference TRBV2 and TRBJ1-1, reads EPEVTQTPSHQVTQMGQEVILRCVPISNHLYFYWYRQILGQKVEFLVSFYNNEISEKSEIFDDQFSVERPDGSNFTLKIRSTKLEDSAMYFCASSGPLEAFFGQGTRLTVV.

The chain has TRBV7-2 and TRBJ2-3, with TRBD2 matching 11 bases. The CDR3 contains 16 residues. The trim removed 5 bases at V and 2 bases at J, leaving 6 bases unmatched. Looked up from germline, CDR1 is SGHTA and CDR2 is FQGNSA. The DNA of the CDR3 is TGTGCCAGCAGCCCCCGACTAGCGGGGAACACAGATACGCAGTATTTT. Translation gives CASSPRLAGNTDTQYF.

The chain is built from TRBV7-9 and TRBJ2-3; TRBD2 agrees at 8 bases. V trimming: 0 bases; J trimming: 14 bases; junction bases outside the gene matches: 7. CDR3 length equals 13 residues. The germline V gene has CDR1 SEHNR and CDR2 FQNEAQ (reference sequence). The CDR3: CASSLAVSGSWYF. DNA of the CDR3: TGTGCCAGCAGCTTAGCTGTGAGCGGGAGCTGGTATTTT.

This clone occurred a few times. DNA of the CDR3: TGTGCCAGCAGCCCCAGACTAGCGGGAGAGCCAGATACGCAGTATTTT. This gives the protein CASSPRLAGEPDTQYF. The chain couples TRBV9 to TRBJ2-3, with 12 bases aligning to TRBD2. The CDR3 loop spans 16 amino acids. V shed 4 bases, J shed 4 bases, and the junction held 7 bases outside the gene matches. The germline CDR1 and CDR2 sequences are SGDLS and YYNGEE.

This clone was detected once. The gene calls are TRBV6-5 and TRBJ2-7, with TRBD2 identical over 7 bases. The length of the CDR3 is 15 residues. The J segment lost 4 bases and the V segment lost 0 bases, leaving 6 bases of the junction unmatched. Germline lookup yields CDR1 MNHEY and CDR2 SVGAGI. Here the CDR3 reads CASSYSTSMGYEQYF. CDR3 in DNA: TGTGCCAGCAGTTACTCGACTAGCATGGGATACGAGCAGTACTTC.

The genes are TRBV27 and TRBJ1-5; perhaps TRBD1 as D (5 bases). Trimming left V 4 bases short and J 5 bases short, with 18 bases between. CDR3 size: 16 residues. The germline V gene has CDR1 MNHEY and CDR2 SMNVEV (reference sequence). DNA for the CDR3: TGTGCCAGCAGTTCGACAGTGCCGCTCGGGGATCAGCCCCAGCATTTT. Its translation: CASSSTVPLGDQPQHF.

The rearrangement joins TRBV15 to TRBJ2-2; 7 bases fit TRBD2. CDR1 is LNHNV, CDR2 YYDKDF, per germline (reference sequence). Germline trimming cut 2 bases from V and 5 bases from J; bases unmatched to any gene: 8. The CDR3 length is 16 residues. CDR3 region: CATSRRGGLGTGELFF. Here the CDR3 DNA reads TGTGCCACCAGCAGAAGGGGAGGGCTCGGTACCGGGGAGCTGTTTTTT.

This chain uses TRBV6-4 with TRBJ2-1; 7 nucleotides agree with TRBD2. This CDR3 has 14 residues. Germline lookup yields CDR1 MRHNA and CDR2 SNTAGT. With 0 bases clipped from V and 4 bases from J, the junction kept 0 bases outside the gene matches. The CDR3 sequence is CASSDSGGYNEQFF. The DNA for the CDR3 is TGTGCCAGCAGTGACTCGGGAGGGTACAATGAGCAGTTCTTC.

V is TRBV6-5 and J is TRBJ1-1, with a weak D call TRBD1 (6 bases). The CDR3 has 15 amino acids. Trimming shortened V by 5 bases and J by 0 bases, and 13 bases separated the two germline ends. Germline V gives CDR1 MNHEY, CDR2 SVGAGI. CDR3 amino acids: CASSPRWTVNTEAFF. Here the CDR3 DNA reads TGTGCCAGCAGTCCTCGATGGACAGTGAACACTGAAGCTTTCTTT.

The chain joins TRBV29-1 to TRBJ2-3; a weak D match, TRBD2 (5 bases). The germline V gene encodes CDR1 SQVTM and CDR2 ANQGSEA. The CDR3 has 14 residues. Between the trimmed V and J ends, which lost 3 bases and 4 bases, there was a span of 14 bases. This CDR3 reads CSVEDGIKPDTQYF. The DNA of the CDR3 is TGCAGCGTTGAGGACGGGATAAAGCCAGATACGCAGTATTTT.

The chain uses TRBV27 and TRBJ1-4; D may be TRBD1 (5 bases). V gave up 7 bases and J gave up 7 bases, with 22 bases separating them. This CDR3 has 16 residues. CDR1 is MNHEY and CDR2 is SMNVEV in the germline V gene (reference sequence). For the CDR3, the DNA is TGTGCCAGCAAAGGGGCTCGGGGGACGGAATTTGAAAAACTGTTTTTT. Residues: CASKGARGTEFEKLFF.

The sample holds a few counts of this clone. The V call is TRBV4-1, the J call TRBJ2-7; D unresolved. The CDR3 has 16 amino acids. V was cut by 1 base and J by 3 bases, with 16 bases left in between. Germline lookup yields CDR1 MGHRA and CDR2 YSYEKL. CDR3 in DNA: TGCGCCAGCAGCCAAGGGGCGGATAGTCAAGGCTACGAGCAGTACTTC. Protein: CASSQGADSQGYEQYF.

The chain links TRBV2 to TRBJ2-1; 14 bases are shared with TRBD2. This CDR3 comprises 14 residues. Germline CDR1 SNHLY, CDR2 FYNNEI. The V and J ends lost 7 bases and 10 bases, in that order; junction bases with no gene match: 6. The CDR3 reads CASTSGLAGDEQFF. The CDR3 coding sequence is TGTGCCAGCACCTCGGGACTAGCGGGAGACGAGCAGTTCTTC.

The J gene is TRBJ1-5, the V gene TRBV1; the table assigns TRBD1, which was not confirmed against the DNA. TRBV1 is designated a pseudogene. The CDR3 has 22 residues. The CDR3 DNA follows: TGCACCAGCAGCCAAGTTTCAGCCGACTGGGGGACAGGGGGCTGCCGAAATCAGCCCCAGCATTTT. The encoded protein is CTSSQVSADWGTGGCRNQPQHF.

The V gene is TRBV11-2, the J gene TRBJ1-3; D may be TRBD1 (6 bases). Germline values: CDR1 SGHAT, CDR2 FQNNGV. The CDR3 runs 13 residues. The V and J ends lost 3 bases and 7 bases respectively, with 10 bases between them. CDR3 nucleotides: TGTGCCAGCAGCTTCGCAGGGGACAACACCATATATTTT. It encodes CASSFAGDNTIYF.